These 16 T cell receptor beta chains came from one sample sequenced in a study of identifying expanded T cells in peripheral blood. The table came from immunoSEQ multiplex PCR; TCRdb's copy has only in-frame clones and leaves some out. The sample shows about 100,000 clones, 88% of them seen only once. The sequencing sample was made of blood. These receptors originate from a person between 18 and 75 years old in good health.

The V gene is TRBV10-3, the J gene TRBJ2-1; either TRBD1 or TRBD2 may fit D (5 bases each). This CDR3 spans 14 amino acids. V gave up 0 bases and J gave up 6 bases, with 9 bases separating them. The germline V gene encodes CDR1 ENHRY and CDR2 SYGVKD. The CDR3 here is CAISESTGTNEQFF. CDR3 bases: TGTGCCATCAGTGAGTCAACGGGGACCAATGAGCAGTTCTTC.

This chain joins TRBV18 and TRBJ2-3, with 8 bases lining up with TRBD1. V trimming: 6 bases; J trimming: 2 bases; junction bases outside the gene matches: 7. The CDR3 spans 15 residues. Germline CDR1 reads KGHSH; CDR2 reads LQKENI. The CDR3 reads CASSLDRGNTDTQYF. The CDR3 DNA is TGTGCCAGCTCTCTCGACAGGGGTAACACAGATACGCAGTATTTT.

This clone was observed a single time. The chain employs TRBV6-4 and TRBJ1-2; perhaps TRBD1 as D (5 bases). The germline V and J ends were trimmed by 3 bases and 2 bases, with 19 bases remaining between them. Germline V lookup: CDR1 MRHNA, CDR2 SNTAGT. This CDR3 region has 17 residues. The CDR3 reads CASSEYADGDPNYGYTF. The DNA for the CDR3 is TGTGCCAGCAGTGAGTACGCGGACGGGGACCCCAACTATGGCTACACCTTC.

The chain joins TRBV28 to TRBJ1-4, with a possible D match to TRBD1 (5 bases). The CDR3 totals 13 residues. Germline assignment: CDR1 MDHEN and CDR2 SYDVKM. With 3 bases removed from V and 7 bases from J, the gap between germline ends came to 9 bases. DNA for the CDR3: TGTGCCAGCAGTTTGCAGGGACGTGAAAAACTGTTTTTT. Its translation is CASSLQGREKLFF.

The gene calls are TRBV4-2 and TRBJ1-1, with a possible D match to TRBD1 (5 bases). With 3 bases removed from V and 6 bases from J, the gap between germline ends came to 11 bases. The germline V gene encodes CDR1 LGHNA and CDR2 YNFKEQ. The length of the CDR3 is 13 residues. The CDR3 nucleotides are TGTGCCAGCAGCCACCCGGGGGTCCCTGAAGCTTTCTTT. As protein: CASSHPGVPEAFF.

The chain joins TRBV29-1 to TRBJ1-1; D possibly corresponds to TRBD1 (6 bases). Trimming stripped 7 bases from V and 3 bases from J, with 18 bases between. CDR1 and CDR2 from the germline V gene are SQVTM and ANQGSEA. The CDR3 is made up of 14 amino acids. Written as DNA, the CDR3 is TGCAGCGGCAAGGGGGGAGAACGGTACACTGAAGCTTTCTTT. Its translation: CSGKGGERYTEAFF.

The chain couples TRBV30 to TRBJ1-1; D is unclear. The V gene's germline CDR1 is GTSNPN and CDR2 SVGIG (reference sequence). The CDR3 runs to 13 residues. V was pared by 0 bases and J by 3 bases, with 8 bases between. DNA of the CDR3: TGTGCCTGGAGTGTTGCAGAATACACTGAAGCTTTCTTT. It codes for CAWSVAEYTEAFF.

The CDR3 reads CASSLVGPQETQYF. In DNA, the CDR3 is TGCGCCAGCAGCTTGGTAGGGCCCCAAGAGACCCAGTACTTC. The chain recombines TRBV5-1 with TRBJ2-5; D gene ambiguous. V shed 0 bases and J shed 1 base, with 7 bases lying between them. Germline CDR1 and CDR2: SGHRS and YFSETQ. CDR3 size: 14 residues.

In DNA, the CDR3 is TGTGCCAGCAGCGAAAGCGGGGGGAGGGATACGCAGTATTTT. It translates to CASSESGGRDTQYF. This chain links TRBV9 with TRBJ2-3; 9 nucleotides agree with TRBD2. The CDR3 spans 14 residues. Germline V CDR1 and CDR2: SGDLS, YYNGEE. Unmatched junction bases numbered 5, after V lost 3 bases and J lost 6 bases.

The CDR3 region has the DNA TGTGCCAGCAGCTTGGTTGCTAGCACAGATACGCAGTATTTT. Its protein is CASSLVASTDTQYF. V and J are TRBV5-5 and TRBJ2-3; D remains unclear. CDR1 SGHKS and CDR2 YYEKEE come from the germline V gene (reference sequence). V gave up 0 bases and J gave up 0 bases, with 5 bases separating them. CDR3 length: 14 amino acids.

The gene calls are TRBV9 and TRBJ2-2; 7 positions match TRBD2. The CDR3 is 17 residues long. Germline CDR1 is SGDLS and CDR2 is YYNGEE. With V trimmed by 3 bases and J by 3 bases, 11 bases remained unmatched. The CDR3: CASSGVSGTKHTGELFF. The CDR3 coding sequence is TGTGCCAGCAGCGGGGTATCCGGGACTAAACACACCGGGGAGCTGTTTTTT.

The CDR3 coding sequence is TGCGCCAGCAGCCAAGATCGGTTACAGGGTGTCCACGAGCAGTACTTC. Amino acid sequence: CASSQDRLQGVHEQYF. This chain connects TRBV4-1 to TRBJ2-7, with D maybe TRBD1 (6 bases). With 0 bases removed from V and 5 bases from J, the gap between germline ends came to 17 bases. The CDR3 loop spans 16 amino acids. Germline V lookup: CDR1 MGHRA, CDR2 YSYEKL.

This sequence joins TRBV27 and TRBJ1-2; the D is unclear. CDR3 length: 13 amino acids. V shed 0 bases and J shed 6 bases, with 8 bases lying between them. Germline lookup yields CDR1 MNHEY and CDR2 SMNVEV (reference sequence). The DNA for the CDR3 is TGTGCCAGCAGTTTATCGGGTATAGATGGCTACACCTTC. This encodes CASSLSGIDGYTF.

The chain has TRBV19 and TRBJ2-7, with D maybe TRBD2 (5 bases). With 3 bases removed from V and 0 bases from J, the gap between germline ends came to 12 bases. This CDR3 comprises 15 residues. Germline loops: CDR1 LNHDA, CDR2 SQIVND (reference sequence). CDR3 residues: CASSMRAELSYEQYF. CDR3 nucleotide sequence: TGTGCCAGTAGTATGAGGGCAGAACTCTCCTACGAGCAGTACTTC.

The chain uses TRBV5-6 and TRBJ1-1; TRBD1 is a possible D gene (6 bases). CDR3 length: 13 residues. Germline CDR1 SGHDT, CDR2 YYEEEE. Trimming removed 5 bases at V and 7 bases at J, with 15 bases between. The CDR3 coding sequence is TGTGCCAGCAGGGGGGCCAGTTTTCATGAAGCTTTCTTT. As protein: CASRGASFHEAFF.

CDR3 residues: CASSQVLSRDREDYGYTF. Here the CDR3 DNA reads TGCGCCAGCAGCCAAGTTCTCTCGCGGGACAGGGAAGACTATGGCTACACCTTC. The chain links TRBV4-1 to TRBJ1-2; 9 positions agree with TRBD1. Germline V lookup: CDR1 MGHRA, CDR2 YSYEKL. The CDR3 runs 18 residues. V shed 1 base and J 3 bases; nucleotides not matched to a gene: 12.